The 13 T cell receptor beta chains presented below share a single source sample, sequenced in a study of T cells in tuberculosis. Cells were sorted from thawed PBMC rested overnight and stained with GMM-loaded CD1B tetramer, viability dye and anti-CD3. C32 glucose monomycolate from Rhodococcus equi was loaded onto the CD1B tetramers. TCRdb keeps only in-frame clones here, not all; method: immunoSEQ multiplex PCR. The sample records roughly 61,000 clones, approximately 88% being singletons. Sequenced: CD1b-GMM tetramer-negative cells sorted from PBMCs. Every receptor here comes from an adult woman with latent tuberculosis.

The chain is built from TRBV7-9 and TRBJ2-1; 10 bases are shared with TRBD2. J was trimmed by 7 bases and V by 3 bases; bases with no gene match: 9. CDR1 is SEHNR and CDR2 is FQNEAQ in the germline V gene (reference sequence). The CDR3 contains 16 residues. The CDR3 reads CASSLGSAGGQNEQFF. The CDR3 nucleotides read TGTGCCAGCAGCTTGGGATCAGCGGGAGGGCAAAATGAGCAGTTCTTC.

The J gene is TRBJ2-2, the V gene TRBV6-1; 7 bases line up with TRBD1. Trimming took 7 bases from V and 3 from J; bases not matched to a gene: 8. Per the germline V gene, CDR1 is MNHNS and CDR2 is SASEGT. The CDR3 consists of 15 residues. The CDR3 sequence is CASIPTGMDTGELFF. CDR3 bases: TGTGCCAGCATCCCGACAGGGATGGACACCGGGGAGCTGTTTTTT.

This CDR3 reads CASSLDSTTSGGADGYTF. CDR3 DNA: TGTGCCAGCAGCTTGGACTCCACGACATCAGGGGGCGCTGATGGCTACACCTTC. This chain joins TRBV11-1 and TRBJ1-2; 8 bases map to TRBD1. V lost 3 bases and J lost 6; bases outside the gene matches: 18. Germline V gene data show CDR1 as SGHAT and CDR2 as FQDESV (reference sequence). The length of the CDR3 is 18 residues. Looking up the rest from reference TRBV11-1 and TRBJ1-2 gives the full variable domain: EAEVAQSPRYKITEKSQAVAFWCDPISGHATLYWYRQILGQGPELLVQFQDESVVDDSQLPKDRFSAERLKGVDSTLKIQPAELGDSAMYLCASSLDSTTSGGADGYTFGSGTRLTVV.

The genes are TRBV9 and TRBJ2-1; 10 nucleotides agree with TRBD2. Unmatched junction bases numbered 6, after V lost 0 bases and J lost 9 bases. The CDR3 runs to 15 residues. Looked up from germline, CDR1 is SGDLS and CDR2 is YYNGEE. CDR3 nucleotide sequence: TGTGCCAGCAGCGTAGAACTAGCGGGGTCAGGTGAGCAGTTCTTC. It translates to CASSVELAGSGEQFF.

The genes are TRBV11-1 and TRBJ2-1, with TRBD2 identical over 10 bases. The junction had 3 bases not matched to a gene; V was cut back by 7 bases and J by 3 bases. Germline V gene sequence: CDR1 SGHAT, CDR2 FQDESV (reference sequence). This CDR3 region has 14 residues. The CDR3 reads CASTSGSSYNEQFF. The CDR3 region has the DNA TGTGCCAGCACTAGCGGGAGCAGCTACAATGAGCAGTTCTTC.

This chain joins TRBV9 and TRBJ1-1, with D unresolved. Germline V gene lookup returns CDR1 SGDLS and CDR2 YYNGEE. The CDR3 consists of 14 residues. Trimming removed 4 bases from V and 3 bases from J, with 13 bases in between. This CDR3 is CASSPGERHTEAFF. CDR3 coding DNA: TGTGCCAGCAGCCCCGGGGAGAGACACACTGAAGCTTTCTTT.

The chain uses TRBV15 and TRBJ1-3; 7 bases align to TRBD1. The V gene's germline CDR1 is LNHNV and CDR2 YYDKDF (reference sequence). The CDR3 runs 15 residues. V lost 9 bases and J lost 3; bases outside the gene matches: 11. Written as DNA, the CDR3 is TGTGCCACAGGGCCCCAGGGGGGTAGTGGAAACACCATATATTTT. Its translation: CATGPQGGSGNTIYF.

The V and J genes are TRBV5-1 and TRBJ1-4; 11 nucleotides agree with TRBD1. The CDR3 has 16 residues. Germline lookup yields CDR1 SGHRS and CDR2 YFSETQ. V was clipped by 5 bases and J by 7 bases; unmatched bases: 10. The CDR3 region is CASSEGQGGIVEKLFF. The CDR3 DNA reads TGCGCCAGCAGTGAGGGACAGGGGGGCATTGTTGAAAAACTGTTTTTT.

The chain recombines TRBV7-9 with TRBJ1-1; perhaps TRBD1 as D (5 bases). V was pared by 0 bases and J by 5 bases, with 7 bases between. This CDR3 is 13 amino acids long. Per germline, CDR1 SEHNR and CDR2 FQNEAQ (reference sequence). This chain's CDR3 is CASSLAGETEAFF. CDR3 in DNA: TGTGCCAGCAGCTTAGCAGGGGAAACTGAAGCTTTCTTT.

V and J are TRBV7-8 and TRBJ2-7; D is uncertain. Trimming left V 2 bases short and J 5 bases short, with 16 bases between. Germline CDR1 reads SGHVS; CDR2 reads FQNEAQ. The CDR3 is 15 residues long. The DNA for the CDR3 is TGTGCCAGCAGCTTATCTGGCCTCACCGAGGACGAGCAGTACTTC. The encoded protein is CASSLSGLTEDEQYF.

This chain connects TRBV2 to TRBJ2-5; the D is unclear. The CDR3 covers 15 residues. Trimming took off 7 bases at V and 1 base at J, with 16 bases between the two ends. CDR1 is SNHLY and CDR2 is FYNNEI in the germline V gene. In nucleotides, the CDR3 is TGTGCCAGCAAAAAGCAGGTGACCTCCCAAGAGACCCAGTACTTC. Amino acid sequence: CASKKQVTSQETQYF.

The chain uses TRBV5-1 and TRBJ2-4; a weak D match, TRBD2 (6 bases). Trimming took 1 base from V and 1 from J, leaving 9 bases between them. The CDR3 has 15 amino acids. The germline V gene has CDR1 SGHRS and CDR2 YFSETQ. CDR3 loop: CASSLPGEAKNIQYF. The DNA of the CDR3 is TGCGCCAGCAGCTTGCCGGGAGAGGCCAAAAACATTCAGTACTTC.

This sequence joins TRBV9 and TRBJ2-3, with D perhaps TRBD2 (6 bases). This CDR3 is built from 14 residues. Deletions cut 4 bases from V and 4 bases from J, with 13 bases between. Germline V CDR1 and CDR2: SGDLS, YYNGEE. The CDR3 bases are TGTGCCAGCAGCTCGAAAGGAGGGCCAGATACGCAGTATTTT. Protein product: CASSSKGGPDTQYF.